This TCR beta chain was sequenced during a study of vaccination and CD4 T cells after COVID-19. About the study: Two mRNA vaccine doses were given, either BNT162b2 or mRNA-1273. Post-COVID draws came a median approximately 100 days after diagnosis (range 35 to 161). Typically, post-vaccine samples were obtained a median about 70 days after dose two, within a range of 14 to 241.

Time point defined: late sampling 161 to 241 days after vaccination in a few convalescent patients. Trimming took off 6 bases at V and 1 base at J, with 12 bases between the two ends. The CDR3 loop spans 14 amino acids. Germline V gives CDR1 SNHLY, CDR2 FYNNEI. TCRdb ran MiXCR on the PCR reads and lists one entry per CDR3 protein. The sample lists tens of thousands of distinct CDR3 sequences; about 47% were seen once. Findings of the study overall: For convalescent patients, 304 of the 307 vaccine-specific clones analyzed were classified as spike mono-reactive.

Comments on this clonotype: The antigen is not known.

The TCR sequence derives from a human donor who had recovered from COVID-19. The starting material was CD4+ T cells from blood, obtained about 7 months after SARS-CoV-2 vaccination. The rearrangement uses TRBV2 and TRBJ1-1, with a weak D call TRBD1 (5 bases). The CDR3 loop reads CASSSERGNTEAFF. The DNA for the CDR3 is TGTGCCAGCAGCTCAGAAAGGGGGAACACTGAAGCTTTCTTT.